The sequence of this TCR beta chain was determined in a study of T cells in localized non-small cell lung cancer. Study-wide results and limits: Longer survival (overall) was linked to higher T cell density in blood. Exceeding tumor, uninvolved adjacent lung had the highest T cell clonality.

J was trimmed by 5 bases and V by 8 bases; bases with no gene match: 6. This CDR3 spans 13 amino acids. In germline, CDR1 is MNHNY, CDR2 SVGAGI (reference sequence). The protocol was immunoSEQ multiplex PCR, while the TCRdb copy is restricted to in-frame clones and leaves out a portion. Found here are fewer than 35,000 clones, about 89% of them singletons; the top ten hold just under 3%. Note on this clone: The target antigen is unknown.

The chain is built from TRBV6-6 and TRBJ2-3; 8 bases are a match to TRBD2. This sample comprised peripheral blood, obtained before any cancer treatment. The TCR originated in a female donor of 60 years or more with stage I lung adenocarcinoma. The CDR3 DNA is TGTGCCAGCTTGATAGCGGGACGAGATACGCAGTATTTT. Amino acids: CASLIAGRDTQYF.